This T cell receptor beta chain originates from a study of shared clonotypes between healthy human individuals. Study at large: CD4 naive cells filled three plates per donor, CD4 memory three, CD8 naive two and CD8 memory one. Regarding the study as a whole: It was the non-shared clonotypes that had lower generation probabilities than clonotypes shared by all four donors. Having only a few donors restricted how much genetic and exposure-history diversity was captured.

CD45RO-negative cells were positively selected for CCR7, leaving out terminally differentiated effector memory CD45RA+ cells. CDR1 and CDR2 from the germline V gene are SGDLS and YYNGEE. The junction had 5 bases not matched to a gene; V was cut back by 4 bases and J by 3 bases. The CDR3 loop spans 14 amino acids. In the original analysis: Filtering differed since immunoSEQ provided only junctions, with no quality scores. Assay used: immunoSEQ multiplex PCR; TCRdb lists only in-frame clones, some missing. V, J and clone size were drawn from that table, and D and trimming were deduced from the DNA. The table has some 2.1 million clones, around 93% seen once. Notes on this clone: Its antigen is unidentified.

The sample consisted of naive CD8+ T cells from PBMCs. The chain couples TRBV9 to TRBJ2-7; 9 bases align to TRBD2. This clonotype was sampled from a man aged 18 to 29 in good health. Some clones in this sample may be carry-over from other donors' samples. CDR3: CASSPRTSDYEQYF. In DNA form, the CDR3 reads TGTGCCAGCAGCCCTAGGACTAGCGACTACGAGCAGTACTTC.